This T cell receptor beta chain was captured in a study of blood T cells in healthy people across ages (dated by TCRdb to about 2015). General notes on the study: In model experiments, template switching captured roughly one uniquely barcoded TCR beta cDNA molecule for every two T cells. To track age-related changes in TCR beta repertoire diversity, the study relied on deep sequencing normalized with unique cDNA molecular identifiers. Four age groups were formed from the donors: young (average about 15 years), middle-aged (roughly 38), aged (roughly 56) and long-lived (82). To avoid experimental bias, donors of different ages were distributed randomly across sequencing lanes. Using the same blood draw, the study looked at two additional independent replicas of 1 million unique cDNA reads for two donors, one aged 18 to 30 and the other aged 80 or older. Broad study findings and their caveats: Because profiling used bulk unsorted PBMCs, naive and antigen-experienced compartments could not be compared conclusively. As age increased, observed TCR beta diversity per million T cells dropped in a roughly linear way, and a significant reduction was already evident by age about 40. Compared with the aged group, the long-lived group had more naive CD4+ T cells, fewer expanded clones and increased TCR diversity, suggesting age selection. Total diversity estimates from one million sequenced T cells were considered lower bounds and underestimates. There was a strong correlation between observed TCR beta diversity and the percentage of naive T cells measured by flow cytometry. Donor CMV infection status was unknown, potentially confounding age-related changes in expanded clonotypes.

Library method: 5' RACE. The instrument was an Illumina HiSeq 2500. A second PCR of about 6 to 11 cycles was performed with a sample-barcoded 5' primer and a J-beta primer mix. A unique molecular identifier was introduced onto each TCR beta cDNA molecule by a template-switch 5' adaptor carrying 12 random nucleotides. Each sample yielded at least 2.5 million CDR3-containing paired-end reads. The Mint cDNA synthesis kit, primed by a TRBC-specific oligonucleotide, was used to synthesize first-strand cDNA from all RNA. All cDNA was treated with uracil-DNA glycosylase and then went through a first 18-cycle PCR with the universal primers M1SS and BC2_uni_R. The original methods were these. For normalization, 1 million high-quality reads, each with a distinct molecular identifier, were randomly selected from each sample. Instead of being binned into consensus sequences, reads that shared molecular identifiers were thrown out. MiTCR, run with a Q25 quality threshold and the strictest error-elimination algorithm, handled CDR3 identification, clonotype clustering and error correction. A nonparametric unseen species model using Euler transformation provided a lower-bound estimate of total TCR beta diversity. TCRdb trimmed public reads at Q25 via fastp, called clones via MiXCR and kept in-frame beta chains. Each CDR3 protein gets just one entry, which takes the most common genes and DNA from the rows behind it. None of the V and J calls come from the authors' own analysis; TCRdb made them. The sample records about 1.4 million distinct CDR3 sequences, 45% to 70% of which are singletons. The leading ten clones occupy 6.5% to 8.5% of the sample.

About this clonotype itself: There is no known antigen for this receptor. Base qualities are not provided; no much larger clone lies one nucleotide away.

Systemically healthy Caucasian individuals from Russia, approximately 39 in total and aged roughly 6 to 90 years, were included as donors. Each donor gave 9.5 to 10 milliliters of peripheral blood, drawn into EDTA-treated Vacutainer tubes. Ficoll-Paque density-gradient centrifugation was used to isolate PBMCs, with at least 7 million obtained per sample. Trizol reagent was used to extract total RNA from PBMCs, with at least 5.5 micrograms per sample. For every donor, an aliquot of PBMCs went through flow cytometry to measure the percentages of naive CD45RAhigh/CD27high T cells. The sequencing input was blood. The receptor's source is a man younger than 30 in good health.

The CDR3 reads CASSGSGRGRRLHEQFF. The DNA is as follows: TGTGCCAGCAGTGGGTCGGGGCGCGGGAGGCGTCTCCATGAGCAGTTCTTC. The chain is made from TRBV25-1 and TRBJ2-1, with 8 bases matching TRBD2. Taken from cysteine to phenylalanine, the CDR3 has 17 residues. Only the CDR3 part of the read is kept: 51 bases, read in frame from the first base. The germline V end is reduced by 4 bases and the J end by 8 bases; junction bases left unmatched: 16. The germline V gene sets CDR1 to MGHDK and CDR2 to SYGVNS.